One sample yielded the 23 T cell receptor beta chains listed below, sequenced in a study of blood T cell repertoires in COVID-19 (dated by TCRdb to between 2020 and 2021). Libraries were built with the immunoSEQ multiplex PCR assay. The table was pulled from immuneACCESS by TCRdb, which kept in-frame rearrangements only. Such tables lose some clones; where checked, under half of the loss comes from unresolved V genes, and the rest has no known cause. This sample lists about 260,000 clones; about 87% were detected once. The ten most abundant clones make up 3% of the sample. The sequenced material came from PBMCs or T cells enriched from blood (not recorded which). The receptor set was obtained from a woman aged 45-65 years who had recovered from COVID-19.

The chain recombines TRBV7-2 with TRBJ1-5, with TRBD1 as a possible D gene (5 bases). CDR3 length: 14 residues. V gave up 6 bases and J gave up 2 bases, with 11 bases separating them. Germline CDR1 is SGHTA and CDR2 is FQGNSA. The CDR3 DNA reads TGTGCCAGCAGGGGGGGAGCGGGCAATCAGCCCCAGCATTTT. Translating it yields CASRGGAGNQPQHF.

CDR3 residues: CASSSPGLGYYEQYF. In nucleotides, the CDR3 is TGTGCCAGCAGCTCTCCAGGGTTGGGTTACTACGAGCAGTACTTC. The V gene is TRBV11-2, the J gene TRBJ2-7; D is possibly TRBD1 (5 bases). This CDR3 has 15 amino acids. Per the germline V gene, CDR1 is SGHAT and CDR2 is FQNNGV. V gave up 4 bases and J gave up 3 bases, with 16 bases separating them.

The chain employs TRBV5-8 and TRBJ1-4, with D hard to call. Trimming shortened V by 2 bases and J by 7 bases, and 15 bases separated the two germline ends. This CDR3 comprises 15 residues. CDR1 is SGHTS and CDR2 is YDEGEE in the germline V gene. Here the CDR3 DNA reads TGTGCCAGCAGCTTTTGGGGTCGGGAGGCTGAAAAACTGTTTTTT. Translating gives CASSFWGREAEKLFF. The variable domain in full, completed from reference TRBV5-8 and TRBJ1-4, reads EAGVTQSPTHLIKTRGQQATLRCSPISGHTSVYWYQQALGLGLQFLLWYDEGEERNRGNFPPRFSGRQFPNYSSELNVNALELEDSALYLCASSFWGREAEKLFFGSGTQLSVL.

The J gene is TRBJ1-2, the V gene TRBV5-4, with 9 bases matching TRBD1. V shed 1 base and J 6 bases; nucleotides not matched to a gene: 10. Per germline, CDR1 SGHNT and CDR2 YYREEE (reference sequence). The CDR3 length is 16 residues. This chain's CDR3 is CASSLSMGQGPDGYTF. DNA of the CDR3: TGTGCCAGCAGCTTGAGTATGGGACAGGGTCCCGATGGCTACACCTTC.

The V and J genes are TRBV19 and TRBJ1-4; D gene ambiguous. The CDR3 consists of 18 residues. Trimming pared 3 bases from V and 4 bases from J, leaving 21 bases between. The germline V gene encodes CDR1 LNHDA and CDR2 SQIVND (reference sequence). CDR3 protein: CASSIVSVGRRNNEKLFF. The CDR3 DNA sequence: TGTGCCAGTAGTATTGTTTCCGTTGGGAGGAGGAATAATGAAAAACTGTTTTTT.

The CDR3 DNA reads as TGTGCCAGCACACGGGACACTAGCACAGATACGCAGTATTTT. Amino acid sequence: CASTRDTSTDTQYF. The chain employs TRBV28 and TRBJ2-3; a possible D gene is TRBD1 (6 bases). V lost 7 bases to trimming and J lost 0 bases, with 11 bases between them. The CDR3 runs to 14 residues. Germline loops: CDR1 MDHEN, CDR2 SYDVKM.

The chain carries TRBV28 and TRBJ1-1; perhaps TRBD1 as D (5 bases). Trimming took off 3 bases at V and 0 bases at J, with 11 bases between the two ends. Germline-derived CDR1 and CDR2 are MDHEN and SYDVKM. The CDR3 sequence is 15 residues long. Written as DNA, the CDR3 is TGTGCCAGCAGTTTGCCGGCGGACATGAACACTGAAGCTTTCTTT. It codes for CASSLPADMNTEAFF.

The V call is TRBV28, the J call TRBJ1-1, with D hard to call. V was shortened by 1 base and J by 1 base, with 4 bases between the two germline ends. This CDR3 has 13 residues. The germline gives CDR1 MDHEN, CDR2 SYDVKM. The CDR3 sequence: CASSLSRNTEAFF. CDR3 coding DNA: TGTGCCAGCAGTTTATCGAGGAACACTGAAGCTTTCTTT.

The genes are TRBV3-1 (or the pseudogene TRBV3-2) and TRBJ2-6, with a possible D match to TRBD2 (5 bases). There are 19 residues in the CDR3. Trimming took off 4 bases at V and 0 bases at J, with 19 bases between the two ends. Germline lookup yields CDR1 LGHDT and CDR2 YNNKEL (reference sequence). DNA for the CDR3: TGTGCCAGCAGCCGCCGGGGTCTAATTCAAAGCTCTGGGGCCAACGTCCTGACTTTC. Its protein is CASSRRGLIQSSGANVLTF.

This chain uses TRBV28 with TRBJ2-7; 7 nucleotides align to TRBD2. Trimming cost V 4 bases and J 6 bases; bases outside gene matches: 6. CDR1 and CDR2 (germline): MDHEN, SYDVKM. CDR3 size: 13 residues. CDR3 DNA sequence: TGTGCCAGCAGTTCCTCCGGGACTATCGAGCAGTACTTC. It encodes CASSSSGTIEQYF.

This chain joins TRBV27 and TRBJ1-2; perhaps TRBD1 as D (6 bases). CDR1 and CDR2 (germline): MNHEY, SMNVEV (reference sequence). This CDR3 region has 13 residues. Trimming left V 3 bases short and J 7 bases short, with 12 bases between. CDR3 sequence: CASSFRGLGGYTF. DNA for the CDR3: TGTGCCAGCAGTTTCAGGGGTTTAGGTGGCTACACCTTC.

The chain employs TRBV15 and TRBJ1-4, with a tentative D call TRBD1 (6 bases). Germline CDR1 is LNHNV and CDR2 is YYDKDF (reference sequence). There are 15 residues in the CDR3. V lost 0 bases and J 5 bases, leaving 10 bases between the germline ends. The CDR3 DNA reads as TGTGCCACCAGCAGAGATTGGGGGCTCAATGAAAAACTGTTTTTT. Protein sequence: CATSRDWGLNEKLFF.

J is TRBJ2-2 and V is TRBV7-3; 9 bases are a match to TRBD1. V shed 8 bases, J shed 4 bases, and the junction held 8 bases outside the gene matches. The CDR3 length is 15 residues. Germline V CDR1 and CDR2: SGHTA, FQGTGA. CDR3 loop: CASSPTGGSTGELFF. DNA for the CDR3: TGTGCCAGCTCGCCGACAGGGGGGAGCACCGGGGAGCTGTTTTTT.

CDR3 sequence: CASSLGTGVNEQFF. Written as DNA, the CDR3 is TGTGCCAGCAGCCTCGGGACAGGAGTCAATGAGCAGTTCTTC. The chain joins TRBV5-8 to TRBJ2-1, with 8 bases identical to TRBD1. CDR1 SGHTS and CDR2 YDEGEE come from the germline V gene. The V segment lost 4 bases and the J segment 6 bases; nucleotides outside the gene matches: 6. The CDR3 totals 14 residues.

The genes are TRBV5-1 and TRBJ2-1; 10 nucleotides line up with TRBD2. J was trimmed by 1 base and V by 4 bases; bases with no gene match: 8. Per the germline V gene, CDR1 is SGHRS and CDR2 is YFSETQ. CDR3 size: 17 residues. CDR3 protein: CASSLGLAEGSYNEQFF. The CDR3 bases are TGCGCCAGCAGCCTCGGACTAGCGGAAGGGTCCTACAATGAGCAGTTCTTC.

The V call is TRBV15, the J call TRBJ1-6; tentative D call: TRBD1 (5 bases). V was shortened by 10 bases and J by 6 bases, with 10 bases between the two germline ends. Germline CDR1 LNHNV, CDR2 YYDKDF (reference sequence). The length of the CDR3 is 12 residues. CDR3 in amino acids: CAIQGSNSPLHF. The CDR3 coding sequence is TGTGCCATCCAGGGTAGTAATTCACCCCTCCACTTT. Combining the CDR3 with reference TRBV15 and TRBJ1-6 gives the whole variable domain DAMVIQNPRYQVTQFGKPVTLSCSQTLNHNVMYWYQQKSSQAPKLLFHYYDKDFNNEADTPDNFQSRRPNTSFCFLDIRSPGLGDTAMYLCAIQGSNSPLHFGNGTRLTVT.

The chain joins TRBV2 to TRBJ1-2; 7 bases agree with TRBD1. Germline loops: CDR1 SNHLY, CDR2 FYNNEI. CDR3 length equals 13 residues. The junction had 9 bases not matched to a gene; V was cut back by 9 bases and J by 5 bases. The CDR3 spells CASFDRDGYGYTF. The CDR3 region has the DNA TGTGCCAGTTTCGACAGGGATGGTTATGGCTACACCTTC.

The chain uses TRBV28 and TRBJ1-5; 8 nucleotides align to TRBD1. The CDR3 consists of 18 residues. The V gene end was trimmed by 7 bases and the J gene end by 2 bases; junction bases not matched to a gene: 16. Germline CDR1 reads MDHEN; CDR2 reads SYDVKM. The CDR3 DNA is TGTGCCAGCAACTTCCCGGACAGGGTTTTTATAGGCAATCAGCCCCAGCATTTT. Protein: CASNFPDRVFIGNQPQHF.

This rearrangement joins TRBV24-1 to TRBJ1-2; TRBD1 might be the D (5 bases). The CDR3 is made up of 14 amino acids. Per the germline V gene, CDR1 is KGHDR and CDR2 is SFDVKD. Deletions cut 5 bases from V and 2 bases from J, with 11 bases between. The CDR3 loop reads CATSGRGDNYGYTF. The CDR3 DNA reads TGTGCCACCAGTGGGAGGGGCGACAACTATGGCTACACCTTC.

This clone appeared a single time. V is TRBV29-1 and J is TRBJ2-5, with 13 positions matching TRBD2. V gave up 0 bases and J gave up 4 bases; unmatched junction bases: 5. The CDR3 is 16 residues long. CDR1 and CDR2 from the germline V gene are SQVTM and ANQGSEA. The CDR3 nucleotides read TGCAGCGTTGAAGACCGGACTAGCGGGAGTGGAGAGACCCAGTACTTC. Protein: CSVEDRTSGSGETQYF.

This sequence joins TRBV5-1 and TRBJ2-7; 9 bases agree with TRBD1. Germline lookup yields CDR1 SGHRS and CDR2 YFSETQ. V trimming: 3 bases; J trimming: 0 bases; junction bases outside the gene matches: 7. The CDR3 has 16 amino acids. CDR3: CASSSPGQGFSYEQYF. The CDR3 nucleotides read TGCGCCAGCAGCTCCCCGGGACAGGGATTCTCCTACGAGCAGTACTTC.

The rearrangement links TRBV18 to TRBJ2-7; TRBD1 agrees at 7 bases. The V gene's germline CDR1 is KGHSH and CDR2 LQKENI. The CDR3 runs 15 residues. Germline trimming cut 3 bases from V and 3 bases from J; bases unmatched to any gene: 8. The CDR3 is CASSPQPGGIYEQYF. The CDR3 nucleotides read TGTGCCAGCTCACCTCAGCCAGGGGGTATCTACGAGCAGTACTTC. Combining the CDR3 with reference TRBV18 and TRBJ2-7 gives the whole variable domain NAGVMQNPRHLVRRRGQEARLRCSPMKGHSHVYWYRQLPEEGLKFMVYLQKENIIDESGMPKERFSAEFPKEGPSILRIQQVVRGDSAAYFCASSPQPGGIYEQYFGPGTRLTVT.

The chain recombines TRBV19 with TRBJ2-1; 7 positions agree with TRBD2. V lost 5 bases, J lost 3 bases, and 7 bases stayed unmatched. Germline CDR1 reads LNHDA; CDR2 reads SQIVND (reference sequence). This CDR3 has 15 residues. The CDR3 nucleotides are TGTGCCAGTAGTCCCGGCGGGAGTATCTACAATGAGCAGTTCTTC. This encodes CASSPGGSIYNEQFF. The entire variable domain, with the rest obtained from reference TRBV19 and TRBJ2-1, is as follows: DGGITQSPKYLFRKEGQNVTLSCEQNLNHDAMYWYRQDPGQGLRLIYYSQIVNDFQKGDIAEGYSVSREKKESFPLTVTSAQKNPTAFYLCASSPGGSIYNEQFFGPGTRLTVL.